The 14 T cell receptor beta chains reported below all come from one sample, sequenced in a study of blood T cells in healthy people across ages. Together with a sample-barcoded 5' primer, a J-beta primer mix was included in a second PCR lasting roughly 7 to 11 cycles. MiXCR was run by TCRdb on the 5' RACE reads, yielding one entry per CDR3 protein. The sample includes 1.5 million to 2 million distinct CDR3 sequences, 28% of them seen just once. Sequenced sample: blood. The source of these receptors is a woman aged 30 to 39 in good health.

The chain has TRBV20-1 and TRBJ2-7, with a possible D match to TRBD1 (6 bases). V was pared by 3 bases and J by 3 bases, with 12 bases between. The germline CDR1 and CDR2 sequences are DFQATT and SNEGSKA (reference sequence). The length of the CDR3 is 13 residues. Here the CDR3 reads CSARVPRGYEQYF. In DNA form, the CDR3 reads TGCAGTGCTAGGGTCCCCAGGGGCTACGAGCAGTACTTC.

The DNA of the CDR3 is TGCAGTGCCAGTACGGGTGATGGTGGCAATCAGCCCCAGCATTTT. This codes for CSASTGDGGNQPQHF. V is TRBV20-1 and J is TRBJ1-5; D call uncertain. Germline V gene sequence: CDR1 DFQATT, CDR2 SNEGSKA (reference sequence). The CDR3 has 15 residues. Trimming shortened V by 6 bases and J by 2 bases, and 17 bases separated the two germline ends.

The rearrangement links TRBV12-3 or TRBV12-4 to TRBJ2-5, with 7 bases fitting TRBD2. This CDR3 comprises 13 residues. V shed 6 bases, J shed 9 bases, and the junction held 10 bases outside the gene matches. The CDR3 DNA reads TGTGCCAGCAGGGAAGCGGGGAGAGATGCCCAGTACTTC. Encoded protein: CASREAGRDAQYF.

This chain joins TRBV5-1 and TRBJ2-7; TRBD2 is a possible D gene (6 bases). CDR3 length equals 17 residues. With 2 bases removed from V and 5 bases from J, the gap between germline ends came to 23 bases. Germline V CDR1 and CDR2: SGHRS, YFSETQ. The CDR3 DNA sequence: TGCGCCAGCAGCTTCTGGACCCCGGGACGGCCGGGGGACGAGCAGTACTTC. Translation: CASSFWTPGRPGDEQYF.

The chain couples TRBV7-6 to TRBJ1-2; D is possibly TRBD1 (5 bases). Between the trimmed V and J ends, which lost 4 bases and 0 bases, there was a span of 21 bases. Germline CDR1 reads SGHVS; CDR2 reads FNYEAQ. The CDR3 has 18 residues. The DNA of the CDR3 is TGTGCCAGCAGCTGGGACCGGGATCCAGAATTTTCTAACTATGGCTACACCTTC. Its protein is CASSWDRDPEFSNYGYTF.

Only a few counts were recorded for this clonotype. V and J are TRBV4-3 and TRBJ2-5, with no clear D. The CDR3 has 14 amino acids. Trimming cost V 0 bases and J 4 bases, with 9 bases left between them. Germline V gene data show CDR1 as LGHNA and CDR2 as YSLEER. CDR3: CASSQEYSTETQYF. Here the CDR3 DNA reads TGCGCCAGCAGCCAAGAATACTCAACAGAGACCCAGTACTTC.

The chain employs TRBV21-1 and TRBJ2-1; the table's TRBD1 call for D was not verified on the DNA. TRBV21-1 is an annotated pseudogene. The CDR3 is 15 residues long. CDR3 DNA sequence: TGTGCCAGACTCCCTGGGTCGAGCTCCTACAATGAGCAGTTCTTC. It encodes CARLPGSSSYNEQFF.

Only a few counts were recorded for this clonotype. This chain joins TRBV10-2 and TRBJ1-5, with no clear D. Trimming shortened V by 2 bases and J by 7 bases, and 9 bases separated the two germline ends. Germline CDR1 reads WSHSY; CDR2 reads SAAADI. This CDR3 is built from 13 residues. DNA of the CDR3: TGCGCCAGCAGTGAGGTGATGGGCCAGCCCCAGCATTTT. Protein product: CASSEVMGQPQHF.

The rearrangement joins TRBV11-2 to TRBJ2-5, with D perhaps TRBD2 (6 bases). CDR3 size: 15 residues. V was trimmed by 2 bases and J by 0 bases, leaving 10 bases between them. Germline assignment: CDR1 SGHAT and CDR2 FQNNGV. The chain's CDR3 is CASSLNAGNQETQYF. CDR3 nucleotides: TGTGCCAGCAGCTTAAATGCGGGGAACCAAGAGACCCAGTACTTC.

The sample holds many counts of this clonotype. The chain carries TRBV9 and TRBJ2-3; the D gene could be TRBD1 or TRBD2 (5 bases each). V lost 6 bases and J lost 5, with 16 bases in between. Per the germline V gene, CDR1 is SGDLS and CDR2 is YYNGEE. The CDR3 contains 14 residues. This CDR3 is CASTRRAEVDTQYF. CDR3 DNA: TGTGCCAGCACCCGCAGGGCGGAGGTAGATACGCAGTATTTT. Full variable domain (missing parts from reference TRBV9 and TRBJ2-3): DSGVTQTPKHLITATGQRVTLRCSPRSGDLSVYWYQQSLDQGLQFLIQYYNGEERAKGNILERFSAQQFPDLHSELNLSSLELGDSALYFCASTRRAEVDTQYFGPGTRLTVL.

Comments on this clonotype: At one boundary the junction diverges from the germline segment, which might be a read error. The J gene is TRBJ2-3, the V gene TRBV19; D possibly matches TRBD1 or TRBD2 (6 bases each). This CDR3 is 13 amino acids long. Germline-derived CDR1 and CDR2 are LNHDA and SQIVND (reference sequence). The CDR3 loop is CASQTGGTDTQYF. The CDR3 DNA reads TGCGCCAGTCAGACAGGAGGGACAGATACGCAGTATTTT.

This clonotype was detected ten times or more. The chain couples TRBV11-3 to TRBJ1-2, with unresolved D. The CDR3 is made up of 12 amino acids. Germline V gene lookup returns CDR1 SGHNT and CDR2 YENEEA. The V end lost 5 bases, the J end lost 7 bases, and 11 bases lay between the germline ends. The CDR3 region is CASSRSVFGYTF. Here the CDR3 DNA reads TGTGCCAGCAGCCGATCAGTTTTTGGCTACACCTTC. Using reference TRBV11-3 and TRBJ1-2 for the parts outside the CDR3, the full variable domain is EAGVVQSPRYKIIEKKQPVAFWCNPISGHNTLYWYLQNLGQGPELLIRYENEEAVDDSQLPKDRFSAERLKGVDSTLKIQPAELGDSAVYLCASSRSVFGYTFGSGTRLTVV.

This chain links TRBV5-1 with TRBJ2-2; D gene ambiguous. In germline, CDR1 is SGHRS, CDR2 YFSETQ. Deletions cut 0 bases from V and 11 bases from J, with 14 bases between. This CDR3 region has 14 residues. The chain's CDR3 is CASSLDIGDGELFF. For the CDR3, the DNA is TGCGCCAGCAGCTTGGATATTGGAGATGGAGAGCTGTTTTTT. The entire variable domain, with the rest obtained from reference TRBV5-1 and TRBJ2-2, is as follows: KAGVTQTPRYLIKTRGQQVTLSCSPISGHRSVSWYQQTPGQGLQFLFEYFSETQRNKGNFPGRFSGRQFSNSRSEMNVSTLELGDSALYLCASSLDIGDGELFFGEGSRLTVL.

The genes are TRBV5-6 and TRBJ2-5; TRBD2 matches 7 bases. The ends lost 3 bases at V and 3 bases at J; junction bases unmatched: 8. The germline V gene has CDR1 SGHDT and CDR2 YYEEEE. The CDR3 runs 15 residues. The CDR3 nucleotides are TGTGCCAGCAGCTCGAAAACTAGCGTTGAAGAGACCCAGTACTTC. Protein: CASSSKTSVEETQYF.